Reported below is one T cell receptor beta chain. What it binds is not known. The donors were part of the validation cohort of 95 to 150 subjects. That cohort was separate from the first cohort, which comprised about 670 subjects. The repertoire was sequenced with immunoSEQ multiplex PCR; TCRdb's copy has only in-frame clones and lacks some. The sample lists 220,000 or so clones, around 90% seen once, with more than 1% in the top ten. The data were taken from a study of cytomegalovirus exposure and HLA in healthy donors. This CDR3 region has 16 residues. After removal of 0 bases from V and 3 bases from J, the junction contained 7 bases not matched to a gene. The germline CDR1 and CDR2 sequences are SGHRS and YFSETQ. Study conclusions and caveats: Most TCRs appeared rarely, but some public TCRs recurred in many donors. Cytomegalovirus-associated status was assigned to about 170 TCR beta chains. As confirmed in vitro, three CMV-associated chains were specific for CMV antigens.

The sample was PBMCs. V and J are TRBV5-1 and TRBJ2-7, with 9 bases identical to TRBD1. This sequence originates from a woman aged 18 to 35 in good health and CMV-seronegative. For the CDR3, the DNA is TGCGCCAGCAGCTTGGCCCCACGGGACAGGGACTACGAGCAGTACTTC. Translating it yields CASSLAPRDRDYEQYF.